This record covers a single T cell receptor (beta chain). Original processing methods: Amplification of reference gene primers was used by the study to estimate nucleated cell counts. Profiling relied on immunoSEQ multiplex PCR, and the TCRdb table lists in-frame clones only, not all of them. Clone size and the V and J calls come from that table; the DNA yielded D and trimming. This table holds under 60,000 clones, less than 95% found once. Germline lookup yields CDR1 SQVTM and CDR2 ANQGSEA. The length of the CDR3 is 13 residues. Trimming removed 3 bases from V and 10 bases from J; junction bases left unmatched: 11. This entry comes from a study of blood T cell repertoires in COVID-19. Study context: Sites in the United States, Italy and Spain provided acute and convalescent COVID-19 samples. Sources were T cells, B-cell-depleted T cells, or PBMCs; the material itself was cDNA or gDNA.

This clonotype was sampled from a human donor in a cohort sampled during active COVID-19. This chain connects TRBV29-1 to TRBJ1-1, with 7 bases aligning to TRBD1. The sample was peripheral blood. For the CDR3, the DNA is TGCAGCGTTGATAGACAGGGCGTAGGGCGAGCTTTCTTT. This sequence encodes CSVDRQGVGRAFF.